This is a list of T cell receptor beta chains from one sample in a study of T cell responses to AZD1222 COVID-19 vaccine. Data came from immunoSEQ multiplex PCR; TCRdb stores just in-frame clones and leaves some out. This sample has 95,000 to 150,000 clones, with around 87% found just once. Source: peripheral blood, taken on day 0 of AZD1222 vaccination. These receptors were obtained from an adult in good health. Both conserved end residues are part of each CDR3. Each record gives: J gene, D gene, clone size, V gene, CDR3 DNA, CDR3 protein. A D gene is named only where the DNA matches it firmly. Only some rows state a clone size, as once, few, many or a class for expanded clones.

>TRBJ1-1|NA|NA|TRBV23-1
TGCGCCAGCAGTCCTAGATGGCAGGGAAAAAAGAACACTGAAGCTTTCTTT
CASSPRWQGKKNTEAFF
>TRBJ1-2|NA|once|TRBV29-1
TGCAGCGTTGGAGGACAGTATGCTAACTATGGCTACACCTTC
CSVGGQYANYGYTF
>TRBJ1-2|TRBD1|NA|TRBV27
TGTGCCAGCAGCTTCGGGGAGGGGGCCTATGGCTACACCTTC
CASSFGEGAYGYTF
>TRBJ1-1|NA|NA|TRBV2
TGTGCCAGCAGTGGCTTGGGGGTTTTGAACACTGAAGCTTTCTTT
CASSGLGVLNTEAFF
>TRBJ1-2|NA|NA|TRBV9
TGTGCCAGCAGCGTAGGAGTCGGCAGACCTATCGGCTACACCTTC
CASSVGVGRPIGYTF
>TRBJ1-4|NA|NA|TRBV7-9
TGTGCCAGCAGCACCGCACGACTCCTTGGCGAAAAACTGTTTTTT
CASSTARLLGEKLFF
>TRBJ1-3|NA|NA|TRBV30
TGTGCCTGGAGTGAGGGTAATTATGCTGGAAACACCATATATTTT
CAWSEGNYAGNTIYF
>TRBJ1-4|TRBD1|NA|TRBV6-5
TGTGCCAGCAGTTACTCCGGACAGGAGACTGAAAAACTGTTTTTT
CASSYSGQETEKLFF
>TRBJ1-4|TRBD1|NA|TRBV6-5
TGTGCCACAAGGACAGGGGGACGTAATGAAAAACTGTTTTTT
CATRTGGRNEKLFF
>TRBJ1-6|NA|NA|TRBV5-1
TGCGCCAGCAGCTTGGAAGGGGTTAAAAATAATTCACCCCTCCACTTT
CASSLEGVKNNSPLHF
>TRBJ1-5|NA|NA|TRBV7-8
TGTGCCAGCAGCTTAGGTAGGGTCGATCAGCCCCAGCATTTT
CASSLGRVDQPQHF
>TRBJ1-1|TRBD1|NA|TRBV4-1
TGCGCCAGCAGCCAACAGGGGGCACCCGAAGCTTTCTTT
CASSQQGAPEAFF
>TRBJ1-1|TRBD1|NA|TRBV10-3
TGTGCCATCAAGAGAGGACAGGAAGGCGGGATGAACACTGAAGCTTTCTTT
CAIKRGQEGGMNTEAFF